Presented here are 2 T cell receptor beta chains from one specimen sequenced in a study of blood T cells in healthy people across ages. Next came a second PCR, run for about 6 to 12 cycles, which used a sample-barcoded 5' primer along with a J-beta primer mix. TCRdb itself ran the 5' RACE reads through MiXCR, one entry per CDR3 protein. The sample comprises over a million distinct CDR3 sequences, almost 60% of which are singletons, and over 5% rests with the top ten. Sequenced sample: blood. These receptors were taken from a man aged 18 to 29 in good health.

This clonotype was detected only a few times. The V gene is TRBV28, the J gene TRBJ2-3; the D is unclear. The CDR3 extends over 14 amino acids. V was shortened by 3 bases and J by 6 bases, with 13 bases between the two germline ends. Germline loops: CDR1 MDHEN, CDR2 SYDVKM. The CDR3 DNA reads TGTGCCAGCAGTTTTACTACTCCCGCGGATACGCAGTATTTT. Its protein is CASSFTTPADTQYF.

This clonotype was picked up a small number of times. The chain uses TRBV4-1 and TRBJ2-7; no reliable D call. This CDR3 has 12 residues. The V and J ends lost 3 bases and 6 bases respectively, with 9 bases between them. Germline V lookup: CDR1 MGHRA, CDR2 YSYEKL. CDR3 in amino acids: CASSHPMGEQYF. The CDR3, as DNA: TGCGCCAGCAGCCACCCCATGGGCGAGCAGTACTTC.